This T cell receptor (beta chain) stems from a study of blood T cell repertoires in COVID-19. About the research overall: Acute and convalescent COVID-19 samples came from the United States, Italy and Spain. PBMCs, B-cell-depleted T cells, or T cells provided the cDNA or gDNA that made up the material.

This clone rates as hyperexpanded. Source study methods: Amplification of reference gene primers was used by the study to estimate nucleated cell counts. This table comes from immunoSEQ multiplex PCR, and its TCRdb copy is limited to in-frame clones, with some not included. D and trimming come from the DNA, and the V and J calls and clone size come from that table. The sample contains 4,000 to 5,000 clones, about 76% of which appear only once. CDR1 is MNHEY and CDR2 is SVGAGI in the germline V gene. The CDR3 has 16 amino acids. With 0 bases removed from V and 5 bases from J, the gap between germline ends came to 16 bases.

The V gene is TRBV6-5, the J gene TRBJ1-2; possible D gene TRBD1, 5 bases. The sample consisted of peripheral blood. The clonotype comes from a human donor in a cohort sampled during active COVID-19. The CDR3 loop reads CASSYSTGVGTYGYTF. The CDR3 DNA follows: TGTGCCAGCAGTTACTCCACGGGGGTCGGGACTTATGGCTACACCTTC.